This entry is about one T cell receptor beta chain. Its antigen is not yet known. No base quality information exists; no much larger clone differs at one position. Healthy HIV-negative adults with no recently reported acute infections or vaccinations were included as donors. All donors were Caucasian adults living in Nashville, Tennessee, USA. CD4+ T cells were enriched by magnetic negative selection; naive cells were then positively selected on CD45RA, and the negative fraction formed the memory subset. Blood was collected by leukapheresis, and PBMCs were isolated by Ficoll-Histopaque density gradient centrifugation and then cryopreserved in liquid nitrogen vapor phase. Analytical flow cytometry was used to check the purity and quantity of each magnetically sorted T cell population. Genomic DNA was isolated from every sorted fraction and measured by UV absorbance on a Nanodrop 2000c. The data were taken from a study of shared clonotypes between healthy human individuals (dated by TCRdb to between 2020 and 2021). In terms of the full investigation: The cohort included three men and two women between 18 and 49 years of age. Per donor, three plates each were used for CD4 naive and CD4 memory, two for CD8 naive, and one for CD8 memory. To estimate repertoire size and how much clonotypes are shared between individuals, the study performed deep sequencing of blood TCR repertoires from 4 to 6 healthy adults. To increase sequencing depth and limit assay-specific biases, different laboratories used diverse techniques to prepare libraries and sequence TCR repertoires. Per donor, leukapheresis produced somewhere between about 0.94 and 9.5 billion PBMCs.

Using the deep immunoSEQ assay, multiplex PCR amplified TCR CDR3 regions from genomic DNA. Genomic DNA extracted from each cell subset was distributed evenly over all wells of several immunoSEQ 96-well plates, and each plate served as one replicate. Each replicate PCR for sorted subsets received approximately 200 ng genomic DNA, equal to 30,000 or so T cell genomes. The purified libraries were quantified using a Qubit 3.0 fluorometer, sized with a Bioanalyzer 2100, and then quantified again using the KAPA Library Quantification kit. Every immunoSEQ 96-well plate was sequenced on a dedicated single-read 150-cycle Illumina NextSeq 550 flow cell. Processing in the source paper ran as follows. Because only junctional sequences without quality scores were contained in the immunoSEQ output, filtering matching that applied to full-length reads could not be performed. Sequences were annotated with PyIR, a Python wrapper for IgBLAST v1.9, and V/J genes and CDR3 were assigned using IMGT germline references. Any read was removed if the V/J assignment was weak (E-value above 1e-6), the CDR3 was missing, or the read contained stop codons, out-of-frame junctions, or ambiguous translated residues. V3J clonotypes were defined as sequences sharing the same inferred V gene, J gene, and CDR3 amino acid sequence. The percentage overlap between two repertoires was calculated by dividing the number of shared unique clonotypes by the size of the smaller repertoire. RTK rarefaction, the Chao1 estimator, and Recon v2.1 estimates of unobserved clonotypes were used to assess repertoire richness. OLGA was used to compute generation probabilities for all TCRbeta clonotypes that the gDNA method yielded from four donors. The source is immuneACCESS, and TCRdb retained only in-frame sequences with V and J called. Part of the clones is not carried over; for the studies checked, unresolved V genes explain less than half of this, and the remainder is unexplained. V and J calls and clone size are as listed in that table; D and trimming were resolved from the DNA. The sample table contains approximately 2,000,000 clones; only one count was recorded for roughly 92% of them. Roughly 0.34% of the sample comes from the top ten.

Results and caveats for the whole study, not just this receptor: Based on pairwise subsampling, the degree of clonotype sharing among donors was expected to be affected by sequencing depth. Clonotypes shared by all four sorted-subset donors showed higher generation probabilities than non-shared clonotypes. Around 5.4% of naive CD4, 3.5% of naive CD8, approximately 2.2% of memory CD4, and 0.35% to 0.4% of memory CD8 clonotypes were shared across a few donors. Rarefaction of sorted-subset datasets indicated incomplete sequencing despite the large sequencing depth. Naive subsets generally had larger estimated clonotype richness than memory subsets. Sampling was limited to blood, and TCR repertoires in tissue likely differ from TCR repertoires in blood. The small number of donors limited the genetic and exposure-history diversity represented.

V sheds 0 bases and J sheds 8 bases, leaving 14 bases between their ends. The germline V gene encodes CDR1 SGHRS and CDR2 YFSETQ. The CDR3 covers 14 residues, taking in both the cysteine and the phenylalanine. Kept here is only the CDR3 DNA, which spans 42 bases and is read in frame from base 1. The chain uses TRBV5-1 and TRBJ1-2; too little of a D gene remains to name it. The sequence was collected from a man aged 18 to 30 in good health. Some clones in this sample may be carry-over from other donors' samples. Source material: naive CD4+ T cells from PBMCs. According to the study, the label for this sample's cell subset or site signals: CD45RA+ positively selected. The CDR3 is CASSLDTSRGGYTF. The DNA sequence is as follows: TGCGCCAGCAGCTTGGATACTTCTCGGGGAGGCTACACCTTC.